These T cell receptor beta chains were read from a single sample in a study of cytomegalovirus exposure and HLA in healthy donors. The repertoire was sequenced with immunoSEQ multiplex PCR; TCRdb's copy has only in-frame clones and lacks some. The data show hundreds of thousands of clones, 85% to 90% seen once. Material: PBMCs. The receptors were gathered from a man aged 18 to 30 in good health and CMV-seronegative. Both conserved end residues are part of each CDR3. A D gene is named only where the DNA matches it firmly. Not every row has a clone size; where given, it reads once, few, many or a size class.

abundance	j_gene	d_gene	v_gene	CDR3aa	CDR3nt
.	TRBJ2-1	TRBD2	TRBV28	CGAGGPYNEQFF	TGTGGGGCGGGAGGACCCTACAATGAGCAGTTCTTC
.	TRBJ2-7	.	TRBV6-6	CASREPGSYEQYF	TGTGCCAGCAGAGAGCCGGGGAGCTACGAGCAGTACTTC
.	TRBJ2-1	.	TRBV7-2	CASSIAGTGVSNEQFF	TGTGCCAGCAGCATTGCGGGGACGGGTGTTTCCAATGAGCAGTTCTTC
.	TRBJ2-5	.	TRBV4-2	CASSQGGGKWETQYF	TGTGCCAGCAGCCAAGGGGGCGGGAAGTGGGAGACCCAGTACTTC
.	TRBJ2-7	TRBD2	TRBV28	CASSLYRFGREYEQYF	TGTGCCAGCAGTTTATACAGGTTTGGGCGGGAGTACGAGCAGTACTTC
.	TRBJ2-1	.	TRBV9	CASSVSGSITNEQFF	TGTGCCAGCAGCGTTAGCGGAAGTATTACAAATGAGCAGTTCTTC
.	TRBJ2-7	TRBD1	TRBV7-2	CASSSAGTETYEQYF	TGTGCCAGCAGTTCGGCCGGGACAGAAACCTACGAGCAGTACTTC
few	TRBJ2-3	TRBD2	TRBV15	CATSPRRTSGGPDTQYF	TGTGCCACCAGTCCCCGACGGACTAGCGGGGGGCCAGATACGCAGTATTTT
.	TRBJ1-1	TRBD1	TRBV4-1	CASSQVSTGVRGAFF	TGCGCCAGCAGCCAAGTTTCTACAGGGGTACGGGGAGCTTTCTTT
once	TRBJ1-5	TRBD1	TRBV6-5	CASRGMTGNQPQHF	TGTGCCAGCAGAGGTATGACAGGGAATCAGCCCCAGCATTTT
.	TRBJ1-1	TRBD1	TRBV28	CASSQRRQGATEAFF	TGTGCCAGCAGTCAGCGACGACAGGGGGCCACTGAAGCTTTCTTT
.	TRBJ1-3	.	TRBV5-1	CASSLGTSPGNTIYF	TGCGCCAGCAGCTTGGGGACATCCCCTGGAAACACCATATATTTT
.	TRBJ1-2	.	TRBV11-2	CASTLLGGNYGYTF	TGTGCCAGCACCCTTTTGGGGGGTAACTATGGCTACACCTTC